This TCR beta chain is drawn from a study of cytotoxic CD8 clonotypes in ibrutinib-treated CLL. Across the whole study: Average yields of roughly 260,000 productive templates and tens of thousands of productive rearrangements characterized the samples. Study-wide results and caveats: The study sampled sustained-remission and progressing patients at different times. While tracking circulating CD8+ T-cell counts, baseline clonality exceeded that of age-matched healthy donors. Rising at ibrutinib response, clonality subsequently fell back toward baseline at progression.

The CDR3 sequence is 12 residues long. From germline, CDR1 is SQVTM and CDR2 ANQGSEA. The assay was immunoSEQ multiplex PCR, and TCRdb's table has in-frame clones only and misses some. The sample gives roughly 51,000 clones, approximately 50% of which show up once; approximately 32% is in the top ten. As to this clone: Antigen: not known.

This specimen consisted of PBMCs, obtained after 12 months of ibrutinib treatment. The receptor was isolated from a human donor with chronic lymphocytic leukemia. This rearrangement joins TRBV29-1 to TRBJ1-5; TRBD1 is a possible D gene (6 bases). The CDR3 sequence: CRRGGEGQPQHF. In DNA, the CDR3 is TGCAGAAGAGGGGGAGAGGGTCAGCCCCAGCATTTT.